This T cell receptor beta chain originates from a study of chemoradiotherapy in HPV16-positive cancers. About the research overall: Functional T-cell assays on two HPV16-positive patients' cells defined candidate HPV-specific clones and common TCR motifs. Regarding the study as a whole: Candidate HPV-specific clones and E7-related TCR motifs grew in tumor during treatment. Functional assays defining HPV-specific T cells used only a couple of HPV16-positive patients. For HPV16-positive patients, expanding HPV-responsive T cells associated with longer recurrence-free survival.

Comments on this clone: Its antigen is currently unknown.

Using immunoSEQ multiplex PCR, the repertoire was profiled, and TCRdb retains in-frame clones only, with some absent. The sample records 15,000 or so clones, about two thirds being singletons. V was cut by 5 bases and J by 4 bases, with 8 bases left in between. The CDR3 is 13 residues long. From germline, CDR1 is SGHTA and CDR2 FQGNSA. The specimen was taken from a patient who underwent chemoradiotherapy. V usage is TRBV7-2 and J usage is TRBJ2-2; D may be TRBD1 (5 bases). The receptor was isolated from a human donor with HPV-associated anogenital cancer. The CDR3 region is CASSPRVTGELFF. The CDR3 bases are TGTGCCAGCAGCCCCAGGGTCACCGGGGAGCTGTTTTTT.